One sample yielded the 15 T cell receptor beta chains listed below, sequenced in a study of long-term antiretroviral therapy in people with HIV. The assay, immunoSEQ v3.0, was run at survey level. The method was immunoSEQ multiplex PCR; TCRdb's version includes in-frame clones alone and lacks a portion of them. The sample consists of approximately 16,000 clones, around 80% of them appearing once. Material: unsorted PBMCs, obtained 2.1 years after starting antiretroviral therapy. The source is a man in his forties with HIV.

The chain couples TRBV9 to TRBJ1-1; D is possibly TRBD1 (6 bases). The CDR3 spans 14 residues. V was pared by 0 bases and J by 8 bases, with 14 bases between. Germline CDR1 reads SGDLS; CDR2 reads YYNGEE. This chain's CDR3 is CASSVGGPGAEAFF. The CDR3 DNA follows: TGTGCCAGCAGCGTAGGTGGGCCGGGGGCGGAAGCTTTCTTT.

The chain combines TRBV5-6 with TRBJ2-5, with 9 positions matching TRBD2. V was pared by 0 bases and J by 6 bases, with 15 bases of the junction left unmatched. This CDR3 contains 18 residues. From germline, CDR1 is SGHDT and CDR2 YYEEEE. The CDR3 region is CASSLANPEAGGRKTQYF. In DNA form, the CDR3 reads TGTGCCAGCAGCTTGGCCAATCCCGAAGCGGGGGGCCGGAAGACCCAGTACTTC.

CDR3 sequence: CASSPYGGNQPQHF. The CDR3 DNA reads as TGTGCCAGCAGCCCTTACGGGGGGAATCAGCCCCAGCATTTT. This chain connects TRBV9 to TRBJ1-5, with D maybe TRBD1 (5 bases). The CDR3 totals 14 residues. V lost 4 bases and J lost 4, with 12 bases in between. Germline V gene sequence: CDR1 SGDLS, CDR2 YYNGEE.

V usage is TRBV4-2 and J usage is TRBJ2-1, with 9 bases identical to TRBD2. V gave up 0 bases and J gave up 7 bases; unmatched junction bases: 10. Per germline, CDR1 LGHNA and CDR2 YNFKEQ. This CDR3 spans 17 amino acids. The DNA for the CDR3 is TGTGCCAGCAGCCAAGATCTTCTCGCGGGGGGGACAAATGAGCAGTTCTTC. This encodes CASSQDLLAGGTNEQFF.

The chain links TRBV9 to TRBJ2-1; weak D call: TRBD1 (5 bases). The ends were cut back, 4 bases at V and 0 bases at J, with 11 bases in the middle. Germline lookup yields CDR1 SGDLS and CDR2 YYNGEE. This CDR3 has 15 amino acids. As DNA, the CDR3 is TGTGCCAGCAGCCCAGGGATCAGCTCCTACAATGAGCAGTTCTTC. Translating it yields CASSPGISSYNEQFF.

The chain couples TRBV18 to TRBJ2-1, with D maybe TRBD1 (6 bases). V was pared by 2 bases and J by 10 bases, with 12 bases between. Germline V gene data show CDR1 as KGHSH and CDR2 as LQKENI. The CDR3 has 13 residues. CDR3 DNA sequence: TGTGCCAGCTCACCAAACCGCGACAGGGAGCAGTTCTTC. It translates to CASSPNRDREQFF.

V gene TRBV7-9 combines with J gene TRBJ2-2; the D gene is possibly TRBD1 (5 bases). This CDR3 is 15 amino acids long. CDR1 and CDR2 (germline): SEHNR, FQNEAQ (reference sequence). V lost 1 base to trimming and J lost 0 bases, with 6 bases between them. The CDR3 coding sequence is TGTGCCAGCAGCTTAGGGACATCGAACACCGGGGAGCTGTTTTTT. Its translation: CASSLGTSNTGELFF.

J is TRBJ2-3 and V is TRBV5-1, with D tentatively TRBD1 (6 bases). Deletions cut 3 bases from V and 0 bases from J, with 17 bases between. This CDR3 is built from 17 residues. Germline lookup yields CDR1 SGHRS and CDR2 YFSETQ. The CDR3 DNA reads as TGCGCCAGCAGCTCCCGACAGGTCGGCAAGAGCACAGATACGCAGTATTTT. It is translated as CASSSRQVGKSTDTQYF.

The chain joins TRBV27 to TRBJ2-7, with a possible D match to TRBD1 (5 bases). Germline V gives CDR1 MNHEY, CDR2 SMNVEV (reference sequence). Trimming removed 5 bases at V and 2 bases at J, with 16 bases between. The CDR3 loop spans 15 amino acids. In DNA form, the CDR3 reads TGTGCCAGCAGTAACCCCCGAACAGGCACCTACGAGCAGTACTTC. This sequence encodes CASSNPRTGTYEQYF.

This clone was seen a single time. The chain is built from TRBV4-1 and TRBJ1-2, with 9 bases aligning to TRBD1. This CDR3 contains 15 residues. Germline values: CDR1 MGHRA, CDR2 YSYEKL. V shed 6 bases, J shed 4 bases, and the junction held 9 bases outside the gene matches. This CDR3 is CASSPPGDRVYGYTF. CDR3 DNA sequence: TGCGCCAGCAGTCCTCCGGGGGACAGGGTCTATGGCTACACCTTC.

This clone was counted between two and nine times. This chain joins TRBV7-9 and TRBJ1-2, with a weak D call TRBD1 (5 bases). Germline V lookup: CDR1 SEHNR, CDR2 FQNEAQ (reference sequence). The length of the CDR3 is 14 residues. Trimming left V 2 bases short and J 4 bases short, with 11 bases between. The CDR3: CASSLIRDSYGYTF. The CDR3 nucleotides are TGTGCCAGCAGCTTAATACGAGACAGCTATGGCTACACCTTC.

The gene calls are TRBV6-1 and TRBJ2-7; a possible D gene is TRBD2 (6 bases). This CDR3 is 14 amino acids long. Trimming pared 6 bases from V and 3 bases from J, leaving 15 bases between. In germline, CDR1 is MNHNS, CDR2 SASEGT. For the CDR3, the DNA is TGTGCCAGCAGGGGTGGGGGGATTCTCTACGAGCAGTACTTC. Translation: CASRGGGILYEQYF.

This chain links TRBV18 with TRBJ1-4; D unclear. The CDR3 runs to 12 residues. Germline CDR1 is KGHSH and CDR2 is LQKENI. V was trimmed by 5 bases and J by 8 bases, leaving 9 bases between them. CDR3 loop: CASSAEREKLFF. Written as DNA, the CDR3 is TGTGCCAGCTCAGCGGAACGAGAAAAACTGTTTTTT.

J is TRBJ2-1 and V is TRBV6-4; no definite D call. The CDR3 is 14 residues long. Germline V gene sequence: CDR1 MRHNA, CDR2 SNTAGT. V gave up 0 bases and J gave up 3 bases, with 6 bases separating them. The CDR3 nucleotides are TGTGCCAGCAGTGACTCGGTTCTCTACAATGAGCAGTTCTTC. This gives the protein CASSDSVLYNEQFF.

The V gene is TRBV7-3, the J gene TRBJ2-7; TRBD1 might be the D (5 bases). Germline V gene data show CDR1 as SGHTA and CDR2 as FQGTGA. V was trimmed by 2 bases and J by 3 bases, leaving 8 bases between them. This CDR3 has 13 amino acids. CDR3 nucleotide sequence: TGTGCCAGCAGCTTAGCGACAGACTACGAGCAGTACTTC. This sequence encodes CASSLATDYEQYF.